A single sample gave rise to the 7 T cell receptor beta chains below, sequenced in a study of Ad26.COV2.S vaccination and SARS-CoV-2 variants. Profiled with immunoSEQ multiplex PCR; TCRdb holds only in-frame clones, not every one. The sample lists approximately 350,000 clones; 83% were seen once. Treatment defined: around 19 received Ad26.COV2.S at low or high dose, single or two shots; about five received placebo; per-sample allocation not given. Vaccine and placebo recipients were sampled on day 63 after the first injection. The material was peripheral blood, obtained in a trial of Ad26.COV2.S vaccine versus placebo. The source of these receptors is a person aged 18-60 years who received the Ad26.COV2.S COVID-19 vaccine or a placebo.

This rearrangement joins TRBV5-1 to TRBJ2-7, with TRBD2 identical over 8 bases. With V trimmed by 6 bases and J by 6 bases, 5 bases remained unmatched. The germline CDR1 and CDR2 sequences are SGHRS and YFSETQ. The CDR3 contains 12 residues. The CDR3 nucleotides read TGCGCCAGCATCCCGGGGGGGGGCGAGCAGTACTTC. This codes for CASIPGGGEQYF. Supplemented by reference TRBV5-1 and TRBJ2-7, the full variable domain reads KAGVTQTPRYLIKTRGQQVTLSCSPISGHRSVSWYQQTPGQGLQFLFEYFSETQRNKGNFPGRFSGRQFSNSRSEMNVSTLELGDSALYLCASIPGGGEQYFGPGTRLTVT.

The genes are TRBV18 and TRBJ2-7; 8 bases are a match to TRBD1. Losses at the gene ends were 8 bases for V and 1 base for J; bases not matched to a gene: 1. Germline CDR1 reads KGHSH; CDR2 reads LQKENI. The CDR3 extends over 12 amino acids. DNA for the CDR3: TGTGCCAGCCGGGACAGGTCCTACGAGCAGTACTTC. Encoded protein: CASRDRSYEQYF.

The V and J genes are TRBV7-9 and TRBJ1-1; 7 bases line up with TRBD1. Germline V gene sequence: CDR1 SEHNR, CDR2 FQNEAQ (reference sequence). CDR3 size: 15 residues. The V segment lost 4 bases and the J segment 1 base; nucleotides outside the gene matches: 6. The CDR3, as DNA: TGTGCCAGCAGCTGGACCGGGACAGCGAACACTGAAGCTTTCTTT. Its protein product is CASSWTGTANTEAFF.

This rearrangement joins TRBV6-5 to TRBJ1-1; 11 nucleotides align to TRBD1. CDR1 and CDR2 (germline): MNHEY, SVGAGI. V shed 5 bases and J 6 bases; nucleotides not matched to a gene: 5. The CDR3 consists of 14 residues. CDR3 bases: TGTGCCAGCAGTCCCGGACAGGGGGCCTCTGAAGCTTTCTTT. Protein: CASSPGQGASEAFF.

The chain links TRBV19 to TRBJ2-3; possibly TRBD1 for D (5 bases). The CDR3 totals 14 residues. Deletions cut 5 bases from V and 4 bases from J, with 13 bases between. Germline V gene sequence: CDR1 LNHDA, CDR2 SQIVND (reference sequence). CDR3 in amino acids: CASSARDPADTQYF. CDR3 bases: TGTGCCAGTAGTGCCAGGGATCCTGCAGATACGCAGTATTTT.

This chain connects TRBV7-3 to TRBJ2-1; 8 bases line up with TRBD2. This CDR3 comprises 14 residues. Per germline, CDR1 SGHTA and CDR2 FQGTGA. V gave up 3 bases and J gave up 10 bases; unmatched junction bases: 8. DNA for the CDR3: TGTGCCAGCAGCTTTAGCGGGGAAAACAGGGAGCAGTTCTTC. This sequence encodes CASSFSGENREQFF.

This chain uses TRBV5-4 with TRBJ1-3; no firm D call. The V gene lost 0 bases and the J gene lost 0 bases, with 13 bases spanning the gap. The CDR3 is made up of 17 amino acids. Germline assignment: CDR1 SGHNT and CDR2 YYREEE (reference sequence). CDR3 loop: CASSLGGVGSSGNTIYF. In DNA form, the CDR3 reads TGTGCCAGCAGCTTGGGAGGCGTCGGAAGCTCTGGAAACACCATATATTTT.